This TCR beta chain was found in a study of blood T cell repertoires in COVID-19. Study context: Spain, Italy and the United States supplied samples that represented acute and convalescent COVID-19. In each case, the material was cDNA or gDNA derived from T cells, B-cell-depleted T cells, or PBMCs.

Germline loops: CDR1 LNHDA, CDR2 SQIVND (reference sequence). The CDR3 contains 15 residues. V lost 3 bases, J lost 2 bases, and 10 bases lay in between. The repertoire was sequenced with immunoSEQ multiplex PCR; TCRdb's copy has only in-frame clones and lacks some. The data hold 250,000 to 300,000 clones, with approximately 91% observed a single time. Sequenced sample: PBMCs or T cells enriched from blood (not recorded which). The V gene is TRBV19, the J gene TRBJ2-2; no firm D call. The TCR comes from a woman between 40 and 55 years old who had recovered from COVID-19. The CDR3 protein is CASSIRQDNTGELFF. For the CDR3, the DNA is TGTGCCAGTAGTATTCGTCAGGATAACACCGGGGAGCTGTTTTTT.